This TCR beta chain was identified during a study of shared clonotypes between healthy human individuals (dated by TCRdb to about 2020). Background for the entire study: The cohort included three men and a couple of women between 18 and 49 years of age. Leukapheresis yielded between about 0.9 and 9.5 billion PBMCs per donor. For each donor, three plates each were used for CD4 naive and CD4 memory, two plates were used for CD8 naive, and one plate was used for CD8 memory. To increase sequencing depth and limit assay-specific biases, TCR repertoire library preparation and sequencing were carried out by different laboratories using diverse techniques. To estimate repertoire size and how much clonotype sharing occurs between individuals, the study deeply sequenced the blood TCR repertoires of about five healthy adults. General study outcomes and caveats: The genetic and exposure-history diversity represented was limited by the small number of donors. Only blood was sampled, and tissue TCR repertoires likely differ from those in blood. Compared with non-shared clonotypes, the clonotypes found in all four sorted-subset donors had higher generation probabilities. Approximately 4.8% of naive CD4, 3.5% of naive CD8, approximately 2% of memory CD4, and about 0.4% of memory CD8 clonotypes were shared across several donors. Based on pairwise subsampling, the degree of clonotype sharing among donors was expected to be affected by sequencing depth. Estimated clonotype richness was generally larger for naive than for memory subsets. Even with the large sequencing depth, rarefaction of the sorted-subset datasets indicated that sequencing was incomplete.

As for this clone: Its antigen is unknown. Base qualities are not provided; no much larger clone lies one nucleotide away.

CD8 naive samples were CD45RO-negative cells positively selected for CCR7, giving a CD45RA+CCR7+ population that excluded TemRA cells. Donors were healthy HIV-negative adults with no recently reported acute infections or vaccinations. All donors were Caucasian adults living in Nashville, Tennessee, USA. After blood collection by leukapheresis, PBMCs were isolated using Ficoll-Histopaque density gradient centrifugation and then cryopreserved in the vapor phase of liquid nitrogen. Analytical flow cytometry was used to check the purity and quantity of every magnetically sorted T cell population. Genomic DNA was isolated from each sorted fraction and quantified by UV absorbance on a Nanodrop 2000c. Its CDR3 holds 16 amino acids, cysteine through phenylalanine. This entry keeps only the CDR3 DNA: 48 bases, framed from base 1. A distance of 19 bases separates the germline ends of V and J, which lose 0 bases and 9 bases respectively. Looking up the germline V gene (reference sequence) yields CDR1 WNHNN and CDR2 SYGVQD.

TCR CDR3 regions were amplified from genomic DNA by multiplex PCR using the deep immunoSEQ assay. For each cell subset, the extracted genomic DNA was distributed evenly across all wells of several immunoSEQ 96-well plates, and each plate served as one replicate. For sorted subsets, about 0.2 ug genomic DNA, equal to about 30,000 T cell genomes, was loaded into each replicate PCR. Purified libraries were measured with a Qubit 3.0 fluorometer, size-checked on a Bioanalyzer 2100, and measured again with the KAPA Library Quantification kit. Every immunoSEQ 96-well plate was sequenced on a separate single-read 150-cycle Illumina NextSeq 550 flow cell. Turning to the authors' computational methods: Because the immunoSEQ output held only junctional sequences and lacked quality scores, the filtering could not match the filtering applied to full-length reads. Sequences were annotated with PyIR, a Python wrapper for IgBLAST v1.9, using IMGT germline references to assign V/J genes and CDR3. Reads were filtered out if the reads had weak V/J assignments (E-value above 1e-6), no CDR3, stop codons, out-of-frame junctions, or ambiguous translated residues. V3J clonotypes were defined as sequences sharing the same inferred V gene, J gene, and CDR3 amino acid sequence. To compute the percentage overlap between repertoires, the number of shared unique clonotypes was divided by the size of the smaller repertoire. Three approaches were used to assess repertoire richness: RTK rarefaction, the Chao1 estimator, and Recon v2.1 estimates of unobserved clonotypes. For all TCRbeta clonotypes obtained by the gDNA method from a handful of donors, generation probabilities were computed with OLGA. TCRdb stores this immuneACCESS table with in-frame sequences only. Part of the clones is absent; in the studies checked, under half of the shortfall reflects unresolved V genes, and no reason is known for the rest. The V and J calls and the clone size are those of that table, but D and trimming were determined from the DNA. Across this sample there are about 2 million clones, with about 95% seen only once. The top ten clonotypes cover 1% to 1.5% of the sample.

Source material: naive CD8+ T cells sorted from blood. In the paper's terms, the cell subset or site label means: CD45RA+CCR7+. This receptor chain uses TRBV10-1 and TRBJ2-3; TRBD2 is possibly the D segment (6 matching bases). The origin of this receptor is a man between 18 and 29 years old in good health. CDR3 protein: CASSESSGTSRGTQYF. The DNA is TGCGCCAGCAGTGAGTCGTCTGGCACCTCCCGGGGGACGCAGTATTTT.